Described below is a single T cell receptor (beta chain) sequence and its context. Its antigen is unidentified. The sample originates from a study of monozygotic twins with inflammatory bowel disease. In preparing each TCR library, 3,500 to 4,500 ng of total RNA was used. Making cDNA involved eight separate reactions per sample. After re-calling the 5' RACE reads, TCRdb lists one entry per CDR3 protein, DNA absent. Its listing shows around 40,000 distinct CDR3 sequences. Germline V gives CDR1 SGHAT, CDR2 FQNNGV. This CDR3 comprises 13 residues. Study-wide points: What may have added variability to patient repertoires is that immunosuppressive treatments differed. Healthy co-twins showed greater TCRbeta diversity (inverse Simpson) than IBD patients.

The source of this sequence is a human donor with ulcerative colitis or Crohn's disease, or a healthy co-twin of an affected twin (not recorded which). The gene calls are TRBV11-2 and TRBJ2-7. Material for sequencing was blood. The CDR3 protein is CASRQAGWGEQYF.